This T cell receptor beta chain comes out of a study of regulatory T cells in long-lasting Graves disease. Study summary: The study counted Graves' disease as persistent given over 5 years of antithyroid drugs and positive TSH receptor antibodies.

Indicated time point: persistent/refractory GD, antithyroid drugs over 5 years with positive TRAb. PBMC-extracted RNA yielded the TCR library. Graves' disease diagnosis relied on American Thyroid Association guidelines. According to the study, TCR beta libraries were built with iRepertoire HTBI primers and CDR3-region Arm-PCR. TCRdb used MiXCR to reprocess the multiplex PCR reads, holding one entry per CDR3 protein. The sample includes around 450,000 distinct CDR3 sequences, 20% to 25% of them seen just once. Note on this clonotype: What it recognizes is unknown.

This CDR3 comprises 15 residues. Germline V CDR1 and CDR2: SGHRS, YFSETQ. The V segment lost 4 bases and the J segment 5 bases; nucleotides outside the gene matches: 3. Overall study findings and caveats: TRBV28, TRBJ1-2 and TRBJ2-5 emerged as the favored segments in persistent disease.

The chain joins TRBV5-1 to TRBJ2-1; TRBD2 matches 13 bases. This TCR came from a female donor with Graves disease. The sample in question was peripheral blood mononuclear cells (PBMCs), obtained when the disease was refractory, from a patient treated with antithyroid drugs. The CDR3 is CASSAGLAGDNEQFF. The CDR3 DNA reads TGCGCCAGCAGCGCCGGACTAGCGGGGGACAATGAGCAGTTCTTC. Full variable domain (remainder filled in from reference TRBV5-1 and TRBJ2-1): KAGVTQTPRYLIKTRGQQVTLSCSPISGHRSVSWYQQTPGQGLQFLFEYFSETQRNKGNFPGRFSGRQFSNSRSEMNVSTLELGDSALYLCASSAGLAGDNEQFFGPGTRLTVL.